These 25 T cell receptor beta chains came from one sample sequenced in a study of T cells in Graves' hyperthyroidism and ophthalmopathy. RNA transcripts gave rise to amplified TCR beta CDR3 regions. First-round RT-PCR targeting the TCR CDR3 was performed with the HTBI primer set. TCRdb processed the multiplex PCR reads anew with MiXCR; each CDR3 protein has one entry. This table holds 300,000 to 450,000 distinct CDR3 sequences, less than 20% found once. The sequenced sample was blood. All receptors come from a man aged 18 to 29 with Graves' ophthalmopathy.

This clonotype showed up just a few times. The chain carries TRBV7-9 and TRBJ1-1, with D possibly matching TRBD1 (5 bases). Trimming took off 8 bases at V and 2 bases at J, with 18 bases between the two ends. The germline gives CDR1 SEHNR, CDR2 FQNEAQ (reference sequence). CDR3 length equals 15 residues. CDR3 DNA sequence: TGTGCCAGCCTCCAAGGAAGGGGCGGTAACACTGAAGCTTTCTTT. The encoded protein is CASLQGRGGNTEAFF.

This clonotype was detected a few times. The CDR3 region has the DNA TGTGCCAGCAGTTTACCCGGGGAGCAGTTCTTC. Translating gives CASSLPGEQFF. The chain has TRBV28 and TRBJ2-1; no clear D. The germline V gene has CDR1 MDHEN and CDR2 SYDVKM. The CDR3 loop spans 11 amino acids. V shed 2 bases and J shed 10 bases, with 6 bases lying between them.

This clonotype was seen repeatedly, ten times or more. The gene calls are TRBV27 and TRBJ2-5; TRBD1 matches at 7 bases. The CDR3 covers 14 residues. Germline-derived CDR1 and CDR2 are MNHEY and SMNVEV (reference sequence). V lost 5 bases, J lost 2 bases, and 5 bases stayed unmatched. For the CDR3, the DNA is TGTGCCAGCAGTAGCCCGGGACAGCAAGAGACCCAGTACTTC. This gives the protein CASSSPGQQETQYF.

This chain connects TRBV5-8 to TRBJ1-3; D is ambiguous. The CDR3 loop spans 15 amino acids. Trimming removed 2 bases from V and 1 base from J, with 10 bases in between. Germline V lookup: CDR1 SGHTS, CDR2 YDEGEE. CDR3 in amino acids: CASSFGRASGNTIYF. The CDR3 bases are TGTGCCAGCAGCTTCGGTCGAGCATCTGGAAACACCATATATTTT.

This clonotype has ten or more counts. This chain links TRBV7-2 with TRBJ2-3; TRBD2 is a possible D gene (6 bases). The V and J ends lost 4 bases and 2 bases respectively, with 13 bases between them. Germline V gene lookup returns CDR1 SGHTA and CDR2 FQGNSA. The length of the CDR3 is 15 residues. The CDR3 is CASSSRGGDTDTQYF. The CDR3 coding sequence is TGTGCCAGCAGCTCCCGGGGCGGGGACACAGATACGCAGTATTTT.

This clonotype was observed at least ten times. The genes are TRBV7-8 and TRBJ2-7, with D uncertain. The CDR3 consists of 14 residues. CDR1 is SGHVS, CDR2 FQNEAQ, per germline. Trimming removed 0 bases at V and 1 base at J, with 7 bases between. The CDR3 loop is CASSLADGSYEQYF. The CDR3 nucleotides are TGTGCCAGCAGCTTAGCGGACGGATCCTACGAGCAGTACTTC.

This clonotype has ten or more counts. This rearrangement joins TRBV6-6 to TRBJ2-7; either TRBD1 or TRBD2 may fit D (5 bases each). The length of the CDR3 is 14 residues. The germline V gene encodes CDR1 MNHNY and CDR2 SVGAGI (reference sequence). Trimming removed 2 bases at V and 1 base at J, with 9 bases between. Here the CDR3 DNA reads TGTGCCAGCAGTTACGGGACGGATTCCTACGAGCAGTACTTC. Amino acid sequence: CASSYGTDSYEQYF.

This clonotype appeared a few times. The J gene is TRBJ1-1, the V gene TRBV7-2; no clear D. The length of the CDR3 is 16 residues. Trimming shortened V by 1 base and J by 1 base, and 13 bases separated the two germline ends. Germline values: CDR1 SGHTA, CDR2 FQGNSA. CDR3 amino acids: CASSLEGSLTNTEAFF. In DNA form, the CDR3 reads TGTGCCAGCAGCTTAGAAGGTTCACTAACGAACACTGAAGCTTTCTTT.

In its sample, this clonotype was seen many times. This chain links TRBV29-1 with TRBJ1-2, with 11 bases that match TRBD1. The CDR3 is made up of 15 amino acids. The ends lost 0 bases at V and 3 bases at J; junction bases unmatched: 3. CDR1 and CDR2 (germline): SQVTM, ANQGSEA. The CDR3: CSVEDRGQGDYGYTF. In DNA form, the CDR3 reads TGCAGCGTTGAAGATCGGGGACAGGGGGACTATGGCTACACCTTC.

This clonotype was observed many times. The chain joins TRBV28 to TRBJ2-7; D call uncertain. The V gene lost 3 bases and the J gene lost 0 bases, with 12 bases spanning the gap. Germline V CDR1 and CDR2: MDHEN, SYDVKM. The CDR3 consists of 15 residues. Here the CDR3 DNA reads TGTGCCAGCAGTTTCAAAGGACCGTACTCCTACGAGCAGTACTTC. It is translated as CASSFKGPYSYEQYF.

This clonotype turned up a few times. The rearrangement uses TRBV6-1 and TRBJ2-5, with a tentative D call TRBD2 (7 bases). The CDR3 runs 15 residues. V gave up 8 bases and J gave up 7 bases, with 23 bases separating them. CDR1 and CDR2 (germline): MNHNS, SASEGT. As DNA, the CDR3 is TGTGCCAGCTCCCAGGGGACTAAGATTGCTGGGACCCAGTACTTC. This codes for CASSQGTKIAGTQYF.

This clonotype showed up many times. CDR3 DNA sequence: TGTGCCAGCTCACCGGCACTTCAAGAGACCCAGTACTTC. It codes for CASSPALQETQYF. The gene calls are TRBV18 and TRBJ2-5; D gene unclear. Trimming cost V 3 bases and J 2 bases, with 7 bases left between them. Germline CDR1 is KGHSH and CDR2 is LQKENI. The CDR3 sequence is 13 residues long.

In this sample, this clonotype turned up a few times. The J gene is TRBJ1-5, the V gene TRBV7-8; the D gene is possibly TRBD1 (5 bases). Germline values: CDR1 SGHVS, CDR2 FQNEAQ. The CDR3 sequence is 15 residues long. The ends were cut back, 3 bases at V and 5 bases at J, with 14 bases in the middle. The CDR3, as DNA: TGTGCCAGCAGCTTCGCTCTTCGGGGGGATCAGCCCCAGCATTTT. Translated: CASSFALRGDQPQHF.

The chain has TRBV28 and TRBJ1-4; TRBD1 agrees at 9 bases. The CDR3 is 14 residues long. After removal of 2 bases from V and 6 bases from J, the junction contained 1 base not matched to a gene. Germline CDR1 and CDR2: MDHEN and SYDVKM. The CDR3 sequence is CASSLTGGHEKLFF. The DNA of the CDR3 is TGTGCCAGCAGTTTAACAGGGGGCCATGAAAAACTGTTTTTT.

The CDR3: CSARGFQDRGVASTEAFF. The CDR3 nucleotides are TGCAGTGCTAGAGGTTTTCAGGACAGGGGTGTTGCGAGCACTGAAGCTTTCTTT. V is TRBV20-1 and J is TRBJ1-1; 9 bases are shared with TRBD1. Trimming removed 1 base from V and 4 bases from J; junction bases left unmatched: 16. The CDR3 has 18 residues. The germline V gene encodes CDR1 DFQATT and CDR2 SNEGSKA (reference sequence).

This clonotype was counted at least ten times. The V and J genes are TRBV20-1 and TRBJ1-1, with a tentative D call TRBD1 (6 bases). V was clipped by 6 bases and J by 8 bases, with 31 bases between them. The CDR3 runs to 17 residues. Germline V gene sequence: CDR1 DFQATT, CDR2 SNEGSKA (reference sequence). The CDR3 protein is CSAPAGGRSDDALEAFF. As DNA, the CDR3 is TGCAGTGCCCCGGCGGGGGGGCGAAGTGACGACGCCCTAGAAGCTTTCTTT.

This clonotype came up a few times. A read error may produce the germline difference seen at one junction end. This chain uses TRBV11-2 with TRBJ2-1; the match to TRBD2 covers 9 bases. The V gene's germline CDR1 is SGHAT and CDR2 FQNNGV. This CDR3 has 17 residues. DNA for the CDR3: TGTGCCAGCAGCTTAGAGGCAGCGGGGGGCCTTTACAATGGGCAGTTCTTC. It is translated as CASSLEAAGGLYNGQFF.

Here the CDR3 DNA reads TGTGCCAGTAGTACAGTCAAGAATCTCAATCAGCCCCAGCATTTT. Its translation: CASSTVKNLNQPQHF. The genes are TRBV19 and TRBJ1-5; D gene uncertain. The V gene lost 4 bases and the J gene lost 3 bases, with 13 bases spanning the gap. There are 15 residues in the CDR3. CDR1 is LNHDA, CDR2 SQIVND, per germline (reference sequence).

This clonotype was seen many times. V usage is TRBV28 and J usage is TRBJ1-5; D is unclear. From germline, CDR1 is MDHEN and CDR2 SYDVKM. V was trimmed by 8 bases and J by 7 bases, leaving 21 bases between them. CDR3 length: 15 amino acids. The CDR3 spells CASGPGQWGSQPQHF. The CDR3 DNA reads TGTGCCAGCGGTCCGGGCCAGTGGGGTTCCCAGCCCCAGCATTTT.

This clonotype appeared many times. The V call is TRBV7-6, the J call TRBJ2-7; D is ambiguous. CDR3 length: 17 residues. Trimming took off 1 base at V and 6 bases at J, with 22 bases between the two ends. Germline V gene data show CDR1 as SGHVS and CDR2 as FNYEAQ. This CDR3 reads CASSLDLSVFSDSEQYF. CDR3 DNA sequence: TGTGCCAGCAGCTTAGATCTGTCGGTTTTCTCTGACTCCGAGCAGTACTTC. Combining the CDR3 with reference TRBV7-6 and TRBJ2-7 gives the whole variable domain GAGVSQSPRYKVTKRGQDVALRCDPISGHVSLYWYRQALGQGPEFLTYFNYEAQQDKSGLPNDRFSAERPEGSISTLTIQRTEQRDSAMYRCASSLDLSVFSDSEQYFGPGTRLTVT.

Many counts were recorded for this clonotype. The genes are TRBV6-1 and TRBJ1-2; D ambiguous. V lost 5 bases and J 4 bases, leaving 11 bases between the germline ends. Germline V lookup: CDR1 MNHNS, CDR2 SASEGT. The CDR3 runs to 13 residues. CDR3 loop: CASSYWRRYGYTF. DNA of the CDR3: TGTGCCAGCAGTTATTGGCGGCGCTATGGCTACACCTTC.

The CDR3 sequence: CAVGAGKEQYF. In DNA form, the CDR3 reads TGTGCCGTGGGGGCAGGGAAGGAGCAGTACTTC. The chain joins TRBV24-1 to TRBJ2-7; a possible D gene is TRBD1 (6 bases). Per the germline V gene, CDR1 is KGHDR and CDR2 is SFDVKD. This CDR3 contains 11 residues. Trimming took off 12 bases at V and 7 bases at J, with 15 bases between the two ends.

The chain links TRBV29-1 to TRBJ2-3; D not certain. The V and J ends lost 7 bases and 10 bases respectively, with 18 bases between them. The germline V gene encodes CDR1 SQVTM and CDR2 ANQGSEA. The CDR3 runs 12 residues. CDR3 loop: CSASDLGSAQYF. The CDR3 DNA is TGCAGCGCTTCGGATCTAGGGTCGGCGCAGTATTTT.

This clonotype has a count of ten or more. The chain uses TRBV7-6 and TRBJ1-2, with D possibly being TRBD1 (5 bases). From germline, CDR1 is SGHVS and CDR2 FNYEAQ. The CDR3 totals 13 residues. Trimming cost V 5 bases and J 8 bases, with 15 bases left between them. This CDR3 is CASSHGGGEGYTF. As DNA, the CDR3 is TGTGCCAGCAGCCATGGGGGGGGTGAAGGCTACACCTTC.

This clonotype occurred many times. The junction differs from germline at one of its ends, possibly a read error. V gene TRBV20-1 combines with J gene TRBJ1-2; D possibly corresponds to TRBD1 (5 bases). CDR1 is DFQATT, CDR2 SNEGSKA, per germline (reference sequence). This CDR3 contains 15 residues. The CDR3 bases are TGCAGTGCGAGAGGGACGGGCGACTTTCTTTATGGCTACACCTTC. Translation: CSARGTGDFLYGYTF.